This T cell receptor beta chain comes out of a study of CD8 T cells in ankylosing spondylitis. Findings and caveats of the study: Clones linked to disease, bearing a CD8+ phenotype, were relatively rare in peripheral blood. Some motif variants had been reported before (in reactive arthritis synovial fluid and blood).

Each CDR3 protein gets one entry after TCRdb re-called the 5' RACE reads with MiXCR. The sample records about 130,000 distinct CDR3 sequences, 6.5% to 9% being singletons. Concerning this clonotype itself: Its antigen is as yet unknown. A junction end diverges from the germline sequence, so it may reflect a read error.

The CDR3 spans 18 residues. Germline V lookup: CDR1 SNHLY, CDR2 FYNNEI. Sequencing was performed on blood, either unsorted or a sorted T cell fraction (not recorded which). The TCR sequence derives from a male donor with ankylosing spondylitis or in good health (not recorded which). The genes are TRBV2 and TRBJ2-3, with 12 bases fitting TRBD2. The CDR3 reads CTSSFRASGRAVTDTQYF. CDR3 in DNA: TGTACCAGCAGTTTTAGAGCTAGCGGGAGGGCCGTGACAGATACGCAGTATTTT.